The following is a T cell receptor beta chain sequence with its context. This specimen comes from a study of blood T cell repertoires in COVID-19. The ends were cut back, 10 bases at V and 5 bases at J, with 17 bases in the middle. CDR1 and CDR2 (germline): WNHNN, SYGVQD (reference sequence). This CDR3 spans 13 amino acids. Assay: immunoSEQ multiplex PCR; the TCRdb copy retains only in-frame clones and omits some. The table has 300,000 or so clones, roughly nine tenths seen once. This TCR derives from a woman in her 30s with COVID-19, enrolled during active disease. Sequencing was performed on peripheral blood. The V call is TRBV10-1, the J call TRBJ1-1; D not certain. The CDR3 region is CATRSAPGTEAFF. The CDR3 DNA reads as TGCGCCACCCGGTCCGCCCCAGGTACTGAAGCTTTCTTT.